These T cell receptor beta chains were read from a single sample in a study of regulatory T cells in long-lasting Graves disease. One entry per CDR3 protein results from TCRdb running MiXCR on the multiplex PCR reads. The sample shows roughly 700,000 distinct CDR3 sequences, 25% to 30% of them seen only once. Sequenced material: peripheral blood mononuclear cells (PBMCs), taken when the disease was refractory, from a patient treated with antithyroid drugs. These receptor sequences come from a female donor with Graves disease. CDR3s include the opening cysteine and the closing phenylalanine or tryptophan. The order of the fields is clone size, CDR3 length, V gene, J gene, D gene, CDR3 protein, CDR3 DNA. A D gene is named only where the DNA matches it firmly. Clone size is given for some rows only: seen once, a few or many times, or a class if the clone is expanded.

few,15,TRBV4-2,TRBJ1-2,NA,CASSQETATNYGYTF,TGTGCCAGCAGCCAAGAGACAGCTACTAACTATGGCTACACCTTC
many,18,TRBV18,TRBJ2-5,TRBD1,CASSPTRTGVDKQETQYF,TGTGCCAGCTCACCCACTCGGACAGGGGTAGACAAACAAGAGACCCAGTACTTC
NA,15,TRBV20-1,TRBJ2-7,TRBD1,CSARGTRQGSYEQYF,TGCAGTGCTAGGGGCACTAGACAGGGTTCCTACGAGCAGTACTTC
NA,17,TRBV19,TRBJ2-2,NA,CASSIDRDIWNTGELFF,TGTGCCAGTAGTATAGATCGGGACATTTGGAACACCGGGGAGCTGTTTTTT
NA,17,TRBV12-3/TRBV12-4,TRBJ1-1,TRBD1,CASSLAPLTGTLPEAFF,TGTGCCAGCAGTTTAGCTCCCCTGACAGGGACGTTGCCTGAAGCTTTCTTT
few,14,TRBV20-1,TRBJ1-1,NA,CSARGDTPNTEAFF,TGCAGTGCTAGAGGCGATACTCCGAACACTGAAGCTTTCTTT
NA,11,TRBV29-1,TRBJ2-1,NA,CSVESANEQFF,TGCAGCGTTGAAAGTGCCAATGAGCAGTTCTTC
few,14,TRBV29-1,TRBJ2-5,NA,CSVEGMGRGETQYF,TGCAGCGTTGAAGGCATGGGCAGGGGAGAGACCCAGTACTTC
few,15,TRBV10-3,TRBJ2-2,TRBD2,CAISGGGGDTGELFF,TGTGCCATCTCTGGGGGGGGAGGGGACACCGGGGAGCTGTTTTTT
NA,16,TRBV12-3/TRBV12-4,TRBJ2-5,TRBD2,CASSSQASGRVETQYF,TGTGCCAGCAGTTCCCAGGCTAGCGGGAGGGTAGAGACCCAGTACTTC
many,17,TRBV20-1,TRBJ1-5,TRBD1,CSAPGQGGTYGNQPQHF,TGCAGTGCTCCCGGACAGGGAGGTACCTATGGCAATCAGCCCCAGCATTTT
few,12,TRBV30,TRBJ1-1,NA,CAWSETGTEAFF,TGTGCCTGGAGTGAGACGGGCACTGAAGCTTTCTTT
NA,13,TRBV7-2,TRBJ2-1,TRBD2,CASRDGTSNEQFF,TGTGCCAGCAGGGACGGGACTAGCAATGAGCAGTTCTTC